This T cell receptor (beta chain) derives from a study of tumor-infiltrating lymphocytes in primary liver carcinoma. For each extraction, RNA and DNA were obtained together from 20-30 mg of unsorted bulk tissue. The patients presented with primary liver carcinoma, which was managed through surgical resection. At sampling, these chronic HBV carriers had received no treatment. Reverse transcription of around 0.45 ug total RNA with a constant-region primer produced TCR beta cDNA. What produced the TCR beta libraries was three nested multiplex PCR rounds using slightly modified ARM-PCR. The study ran its first two PCR rounds for roughly 11 cycles each, using TRBV1-TRBV30 forward primers and a C-beta reverse primer. Via MiXCR, TCRdb re-called the multiplex PCR reads, giving one row per CDR3 protein. This repertoire shows over 35,000 distinct CDR3 sequences, 70% to 85% found once; its top ten account for 15% to 20%.

Trimming stripped 1 base from V and 9 bases from J, with 19 bases between. Germline V lookup: CDR1 SQVTM, CDR2 ANQGSEA. The CDR3 contains 14 residues. This sequence was found in a man aged 40-49 years with primary liver carcinoma and hepatitis B virus infection. The sequenced sample was liver tumor tissue from sampling region 4. Noted subset: tumor region T4, right-lateral pole. The chain is built from TRBV29-1 and TRBJ2-7; no definite D call. CDR3 sequence reads: CSVEATTRVGGQYF. For the CDR3, the DNA is TGCAGCGTTGAAGCTACAACAAGGGTCGGCGGGCAGTACTTC.